The 12 T cell receptor beta chains given below trace back to one sample, sequenced in a study of T-cell reconstitution after alpha-beta-depleted transplantation in children. Unique molecular identifiers featured in how the TCRbeta library was prepared. MiXCR, applied by TCRdb to the PCR reads, yields one record per CDR3 protein. The sample lists roughly 590,000 distinct CDR3 sequences; roughly 15% were seen once. This specimen consisted of PBMCs from the stem cell graft donor, obtained from the stem cell graft. The receptors stem from a human donor who donated a stem cell graft to a child with acute myeloid leukemia.

Only a few counts were recorded for this clonotype. The chain links TRBV5-1 to TRBJ2-3; 8 bases match TRBD2. After removal of 2 bases from V and 0 bases from J, the junction contained 5 bases not matched to a gene. Germline CDR1 reads SGHRS; CDR2 reads YFSETQ. The CDR3 has 16 residues. Written as DNA, the CDR3 is TGCGCCAGCAGCTTTACTAGCGGACCTAGCACAGATACGCAGTATTTT. This codes for CASSFTSGPSTDTQYF.

This clonotype was counted at least ten times. The chain combines TRBV6-1 with TRBJ1-5, with a tentative D call TRBD1 (5 bases). This CDR3 region has 14 residues. V gave up 7 bases and J gave up 3 bases, with 13 bases separating them. CDR1 and CDR2 (germline): MNHNS, SASEGT. The CDR3 region is CASMNGGYNQPQHF. Here the CDR3 DNA reads TGTGCCAGCATGAACGGGGGGTACAATCAGCCCCAGCATTTT.

On this clonotype: A much larger clone sits a single nucleotide away, making a read error possible. The chain has TRBV7-2 and TRBJ2-1; 14 positions agree with TRBD2. Germline V lookup: CDR1 SGHTA, CDR2 FQGNSA. The junction had 1 base not matched to a gene; V was cut back by 6 bases and J by 6 bases. The CDR3 has 14 residues. CDR3 sequence: CASRGLAGANEQFF. CDR3 DNA sequence: TGTGCCAGCAGGGGACTAGCGGGGGCCAATGAGCAGTTCTTC.

This clonotype occurred many times. The CDR3 is CASSGNEDEKLFF. Written as DNA, the CDR3 is TGTGCCAGCAGCGGGAATGAGGATGAAAAACTGTTTTTT. The J gene is TRBJ1-4, the V gene TRBV27; unclear D gene. V lost 6 bases, J lost 6 bases, and 11 bases lay in between. The CDR3 consists of 13 residues. The germline V gene encodes CDR1 MNHEY and CDR2 SMNVEV (reference sequence).

In nucleotides, the CDR3 is TGTGCTAGTGGCCTCACGAACTCGGGCACCGGGGAGCTGTTTTTT. Protein sequence: CASGLTNSGTGELFF. The rearrangement links TRBV12-5 to TRBJ2-2; D remains unclear. The germline CDR1 and CDR2 sequences are LGHNT and FRNRAP. Trimming took off 6 bases at V and 4 bases at J, with 15 bases between the two ends. The CDR3 is 15 residues long.

This clonotype came up a few times. The chain has TRBV28 and TRBJ1-1; D is unclear. CDR1 and CDR2 (germline): MDHEN, SYDVKM. The V and J ends lost 2 bases and 1 base respectively, with 8 bases between them. The CDR3 is 14 amino acids. The CDR3 is CASSLTVKNTEAFF. CDR3 DNA sequence: TGTGCCAGCAGTTTAACTGTAAAGAACACTGAAGCTTTCTTT.

In this sample, this clonotype turned up many times. This chain links TRBV12-3 or TRBV12-4 with TRBJ2-5; possibly TRBD1 for D (5 bases). Trimming took off 5 bases at V and 4 bases at J, with 20 bases between the two ends. This CDR3 comprises 16 residues. The CDR3 protein is CASSGAWTKSPETQYF. In DNA, the CDR3 is TGTGCCAGCAGTGGGGCTTGGACAAAGTCCCCAGAGACCCAGTACTTC.

In nucleotides, the CDR3 is TGTGCCAGCAGCGTTGGAGGGGGACGCCTCGGTAACTATGGCTACACCTTC. Its translation: CASSVGGGRLGNYGYTF. V usage is TRBV9 and J usage is TRBJ1-2; D might be TRBD1 (6 bases). This CDR3 comprises 17 residues. Germline CDR1 reads SGDLS; CDR2 reads YYNGEE. The ends were cut back, 2 bases at V and 1 base at J, with 18 bases in the middle.

This clonotype came up a few times. This rearrangement joins TRBV6-2 or TRBV6-3 to TRBJ2-1; 13 bases fit TRBD2. This CDR3 has 21 residues. Germline trimming cut 0 bases from V and 0 bases from J; bases unmatched to any gene: 11. Looked up from germline, CDR1 is MNHEY and CDR2 is SVGEGT. The CDR3 protein is CASSYSGTSGVFSSSYNEQFF. As DNA, the CDR3 is TGTGCCAGCAGTTACTCGGGGACTAGCGGGGTTTTTTCAAGCTCCTACAATGAGCAGTTCTTC.

There are many counts of this clonotype. The chain has TRBV20-1 and TRBJ1-5, with 7 bases identical to TRBD1. Losses at the gene ends were 1 base for V and 7 bases for J; bases not matched to a gene: 13. CDR3 size: 16 residues. Germline V gives CDR1 DFQATT, CDR2 SNEGSKA (reference sequence). CDR3 loop: CSARAPLRGLGQPQHF. The CDR3 DNA follows: TGCAGTGCTAGAGCCCCACTTAGGGGGCTGGGGCAGCCCCAGCATTTT.

This clonotype was found a few times. J is TRBJ1-3 and V is TRBV7-2, with 7 bases matching TRBD1. Per the germline V gene, CDR1 is SGHTA and CDR2 is FQGNSA. The length of the CDR3 is 16 residues. The J segment lost 4 bases and the V segment lost 1 base, leaving 7 bases of the junction unmatched. CDR3 bases: TGTGCCAGCAGCTTAGGGAGACGGACAGGAGGAAACACCATATATTTT. Translating gives CASSLGRRTGGNTIYF.

This clonotype showed up many times. V usage is TRBV29-1 and J usage is TRBJ2-1; D is uncertain. The germline V and J ends were trimmed by 0 bases and 3 bases, with 15 bases remaining between them. CDR1 SQVTM and CDR2 ANQGSEA come from the germline V gene. This CDR3 has 16 residues. CDR3 sequence: CSVEDLGQVNYNEQFF. CDR3 in DNA: TGCAGCGTTGAAGATCTTGGTCAGGTAAACTACAATGAGCAGTTCTTC.